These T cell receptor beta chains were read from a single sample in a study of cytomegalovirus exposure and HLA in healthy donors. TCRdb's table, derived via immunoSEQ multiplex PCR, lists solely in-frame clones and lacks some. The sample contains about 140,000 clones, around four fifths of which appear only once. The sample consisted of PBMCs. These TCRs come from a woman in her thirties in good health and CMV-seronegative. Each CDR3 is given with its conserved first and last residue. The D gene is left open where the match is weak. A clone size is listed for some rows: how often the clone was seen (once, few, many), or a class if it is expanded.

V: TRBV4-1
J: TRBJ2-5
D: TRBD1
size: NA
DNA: TGCGCCAGCAGCCAGGACAGGGGGTACCAAGAGACCCAGTACTTC
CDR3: CASSQDRGYQETQYF

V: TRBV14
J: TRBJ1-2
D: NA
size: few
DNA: TGTGCCAGCAGCCAGTGGTTAGAGTATGGCTACACCTTC
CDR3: CASSQWLEYGYTF

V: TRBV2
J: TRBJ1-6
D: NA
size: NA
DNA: TGTGCCTCGGCAGTCCAGGGCCCAAATTCACCCCTCCACTTT
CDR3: CASAVQGPNSPLHF

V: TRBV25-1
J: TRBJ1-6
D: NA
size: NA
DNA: TGTGCCAGCAGCCCTAGGAACCCCACGACCCTCCACTTT
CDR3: CASSPRNPTTLHF

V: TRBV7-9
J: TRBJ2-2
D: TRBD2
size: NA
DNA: TGTGCCAGCAGCCCTAGTGGGAGGGCCGGGGAGCTGTTTTTT
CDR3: CASSPSGRAGELFF

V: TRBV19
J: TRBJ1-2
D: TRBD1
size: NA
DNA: TGTGCCAGTAGTCCCCGCCCGGACAGGCCCATCTATGGCTACACCTTC
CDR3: CASSPRPDRPIYGYTF

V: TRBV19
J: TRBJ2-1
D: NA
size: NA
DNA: TGTGCCAGTAGTATTTCAGGAGGCTCCTACAATGAGCAGTTCTTC
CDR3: CASSISGGSYNEQFF

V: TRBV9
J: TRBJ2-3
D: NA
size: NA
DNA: TGTGCCAGCAGCGTAGTCCCTAGCACAGATACGCAGTATTTT
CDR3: CASSVVPSTDTQYF

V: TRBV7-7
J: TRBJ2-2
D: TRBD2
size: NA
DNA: TGTGCTAGCAGCCAAATAGCGGGGGGGCTCGGAGAGCTGTTTTTT
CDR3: CASSQIAGGLGELFF

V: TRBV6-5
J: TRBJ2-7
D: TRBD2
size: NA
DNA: TGTGCCAGCAGTTACCAACGGGGGGGTACCTACGAGCAGTACTTC
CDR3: CASSYQRGGTYEQYF

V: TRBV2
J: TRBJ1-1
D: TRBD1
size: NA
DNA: TGTGCCAGCAGTGGGGACAGGGGGCGCGGGACTGAAGCTTTCTTT
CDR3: CASSGDRGRGTEAFF

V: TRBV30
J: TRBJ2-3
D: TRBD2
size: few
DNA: TGTGCCTGGAGAAGCGCGGGGGGAATCACAGATACGCAGTATTTT
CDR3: CAWRSAGGITDTQYF

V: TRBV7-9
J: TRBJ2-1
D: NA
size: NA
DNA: TGTGCCAGCAGCTTATGGGGAGGGGGATCAGACAATGAGCAGTTCTTC
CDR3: CASSLWGGGSDNEQFF

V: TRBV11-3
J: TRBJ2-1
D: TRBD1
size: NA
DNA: TGTGCCAGCAGCGACAGGGGCTCCTACAATGAGCAGTTCTTC
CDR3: CASSDRGSYNEQFF

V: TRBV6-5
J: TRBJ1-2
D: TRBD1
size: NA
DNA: TGTGCCAGCAAATCGACAGGGGGCTTTCGGGGCTACACCTTC
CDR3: CASKSTGGFRGYTF

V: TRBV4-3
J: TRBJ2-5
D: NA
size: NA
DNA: TGCGCCAGCAGCCAAGGTTCAGGGAGGGAGACCCAGTACTTC
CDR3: CASSQGSGRETQYF